This T cell receptor (beta chain) was sequenced for a study of cytomegalovirus exposure and HLA in healthy donors. Study-wide findings and caveats: Later analysis showed most CMV-associated TCR beta chains appearing HLA-restricted. Later, an analysis found that common viral pathogens appeared to be linked with several of the most significant clusters. As a later analysis showed, a missense DCLRE1C variant was linked to trimming of TCR beta V- and J-genes.

The germline gives CDR1 SGHDN, CDR2 FVKESK. The CDR3 consists of 13 residues. The ends were cut back, 3 bases at V and 4 bases at J, with 9 bases in the middle. PCR primers comprised 60 Vbeta and 13 Jbeta primers. Sequenced by immunoSEQ multiplex PCR; TCRdb stores in-frame clones only, minus some. Among about 170,000 clones listed, 75% to 80% were seen once. The donors comprised healthy bone marrow donors. A note on this clone: The antigen remains unidentified.

The sequenced material came from PBMCs. V is TRBV14 and J is TRBJ1-2; D is ambiguous. The sequence derives from a woman in her fifties or sixties in good health and CMV-seropositive. CDR3: CASSHSRSYGYTF. For the CDR3, the DNA is TGTGCCAGCAGCCACTCCCGGTCCTATGGCTACACCTTC.